The 12 T cell receptor beta chains in this list originate from one sample, sequenced in a study of T-cell reconstitution after alpha-beta-depleted transplantation in children. As it was prepared, the TCRbeta library received unique molecular identifiers. Each CDR3 protein is one row after TCRdb ran MiXCR on the PCR reads. The sample has about a million distinct CDR3 sequences; roughly 29% are singletons. The sequenced sample was PBMCs, mostly from graft donor cells, obtained 360 days after TCRalphabeta/CD19-depleted stem cell transplant. These receptors all come from a boy under three years old who had a stem cell transplant for SCID, so the T cells may come from the graft donor.

This clonotype was recorded a few times. The V and J genes are TRBV5-1 and TRBJ1-1; D call uncertain. V dropped 0 bases and J dropped 3 bases, with 12 bases sitting between them. Germline assignment: CDR1 SGHRS and CDR2 YFSETQ. The CDR3 extends over 15 amino acids. The CDR3: CASSLAHSEYTEAFF. The CDR3 DNA reads as TGCGCCAGCAGCTTGGCCCACAGCGAGTACACTGAAGCTTTCTTT.

The V and J genes are TRBV4-1 and TRBJ2-5; D remains ambiguous. V lost 1 base and J lost 1, with 16 bases in between. Per the germline V gene, CDR1 is MGHRA and CDR2 is YSYEKL. This CDR3 is built from 17 residues. In DNA form, the CDR3 reads TGCGCCAGCAGCCAAGTGGGGATTTGGATATTCCAAGAGACCCAGTACTTC. Translation: CASSQVGIWIFQETQYF.

The chain combines TRBV6-2 or TRBV6-3 with TRBJ2-7; D call uncertain. CDR1 is MNHEY and CDR2 is SVGEGT in the germline V gene. This CDR3 contains 14 residues. The V end was cut by 2 bases, the J end by 2 bases, with 10 bases between. The CDR3 spells CASSYRPKPYEQYF. The CDR3 nucleotides read TGTGCCAGCAGTTACCGGCCTAAACCCTACGAGCAGTACTTC.

The chain joins TRBV18 to TRBJ1-5; D not certain. In germline, CDR1 is KGHSH, CDR2 LQKENI. V dropped 5 bases and J dropped 1 base, with 12 bases sitting between them. This CDR3 is 15 amino acids long. CDR3 region: CASSFHPQSNQPQHF. The CDR3 nucleotides read TGTGCCAGCTCATTTCACCCACAGAGCAATCAGCCCCAGCATTTT.

The V and J genes are TRBV2 and TRBJ2-6, with D uncertain. V was pared by 8 bases and J by 0 bases, with 14 bases between. The CDR3 is 16 residues long. CDR1 is SNHLY, CDR2 FYNNEI, per germline. This CDR3 is CASRLGRSSGANVLTF. In DNA form, the CDR3 reads TGTGCCAGCCGATTAGGACGGTCCTCTGGGGCCAACGTCCTGACTTTC.

This clonotype was seen a few times. V and J are TRBV7-9 and TRBJ1-5; D call uncertain. The CDR3 is 15 residues long. V was shortened by 4 bases and J by 4 bases, with 14 bases between the two germline ends. The germline gives CDR1 SEHNR, CDR2 FQNEAQ (reference sequence). This chain's CDR3 is CASSSGEVSNQPQHF. CDR3 DNA sequence: TGTGCCAGCAGCTCTGGAGAGGTTTCTAATCAGCCCCAGCATTTT.

In the case of this clonotype: At one of its ends the junction is not consistent with the germline gene, which may arise from a read error. The chain employs TRBV20-1 and TRBJ2-1; TRBD2 aligns across 11 bases. CDR3 length: 16 residues. Germline V gene sequence: CDR1 DFQATT, CDR2 SNEGSKA (reference sequence). The CDR3 DNA reads as TGCTGTGCTACGGATCTAGCGGGGGGCTCCTACAATGAGCAGTTCTTC. Its protein product is CCATDLAGGSYNEQFF.

This clonotype has only a few counts. This chain joins TRBV7-9 and TRBJ1-6; a weak D match, TRBD1 (6 bases). Germline CDR1 SEHNR, CDR2 FQNEAQ (reference sequence). Trimming left V 2 bases short and J 0 bases short, with 8 bases between. The CDR3 runs to 16 residues. This chain's CDR3 is CASSLRGSSYNSPLHF. DNA of the CDR3: TGTGCCAGCAGCTTAAGGGGGAGCTCCTATAATTCACCCCTCCACTTT.

This clonotype showed up just a few times. The chain combines TRBV4-3 with TRBJ1-1, with D tentatively TRBD1 (6 bases). With 4 bases removed from V and 5 bases from J, the gap between germline ends came to 17 bases. The CDR3 contains 15 residues. Germline V CDR1 and CDR2: LGHNA, YSLEER. The DNA for the CDR3 is TGCGCCAGCAGCCTCAACAGGGTTGGAGGGACTGAAGCTTTCTTT. Protein: CASSLNRVGGTEAFF.

In its sample, this clonotype was seen once. The chain employs TRBV12-3 or TRBV12-4 and TRBJ2-5; 8 bases fit TRBD2. The ends lost 5 bases at V and 0 bases at J; junction bases unmatched: 5. The CDR3 consists of 15 residues. The CDR3, as DNA: TGTGCCAGCAGTCCTCAACTAGCGGACCAAGAGACCCAGTACTTC. Its translation is CASSPQLADQETQYF.

This clonotype was seen a few times. The chain couples TRBV7-2 to TRBJ2-3; tentative D call: TRBD2 (5 bases). The germline gives CDR1 SGHTA, CDR2 FQGNSA. The CDR3 runs 16 residues. V was cut by 4 bases and J by 2 bases, with 16 bases left in between. The CDR3 DNA sequence: TGTGCCAGCAGCTGCTACCGAGCGGTAGACACAGATACGCAGTATTTT. Its protein is CASSCYRAVDTDTQYF.

This clonotype showed up just a few times. The V call is TRBV5-1, the J call TRBJ2-3; 8 nucleotides agree with TRBD2. The V gene end was trimmed by 4 bases and the J gene end by 3 bases; junction bases not matched to a gene: 7. This CDR3 comprises 15 residues. Germline V CDR1 and CDR2: SGHRS, YFSETQ. The CDR3: CASSLQAGETDTQYF. The CDR3 region has the DNA TGCGCCAGCAGCCTACAAGCGGGGGAGACAGATACGCAGTATTTT.